This TCR beta chain was obtained from a study of cytomegalovirus exposure and HLA in healthy donors. Across the whole study: The Caucasian-associated ancestry cluster held over 65% of around 380 genotyped donors. Whole-study results and caveats: In presence/absence analyses, roughly uniform sequencing depth across donors was assumed.

The CDR3 loop spans 14 amino acids. Germline CDR1 reads SQVTM; CDR2 reads ANQGSEA. Trimming took off 6 bases at V and 5 bases at J, with 16 bases between the two ends. With 60 Vbeta and 13 Jbeta primers, the PCR was carried out. Data came from immunoSEQ multiplex PCR; TCRdb stores just in-frame clones and leaves some out. This sample's table reports roughly 34,000 clones. This clone ranks as medium-sized in terms of frequency. Its antigen is not known. The TCR originated in a man in his forties in good health and CMV-seronegative. Sequencing was done on a sample of PBMCs. This chain joins TRBV29-1 and TRBJ1-4, with D tentatively TRBD1 (6 bases). The CDR3 sequence is CSVGASGTNEKLFF. The CDR3 bases are TGCAGCGTGGGTGCCTCCGGGACAAATGAAAAACTGTTTTTT.